This TCR beta chain was captured by sequencing in a study of blood T cell repertoires in COVID-19. This clone was seen just once. Profiled with immunoSEQ multiplex PCR; TCRdb holds only in-frame clones, not every one. Of about 64,000 clones in the sample, 65% to 90% were seen once. Trimming removed 4 bases from V and 0 bases from J, with 9 bases in between. CDR3 length equals 15 residues. Germline V gene sequence: CDR1 LNHDA, CDR2 SQIVND (reference sequence). The specimen sequenced was peripheral blood. This receptor was obtained from a woman aged 55-75 years with acute or convalescent COVID-19. The V gene is TRBV19, the J gene TRBJ1-4; D gene unclear. The CDR3 DNA follows: TGTGCCAGTAGTAACGGGGAAGCAACTAATGAAAAACTGTTTTTT. Its translation: CASSNGEATNEKLFF.